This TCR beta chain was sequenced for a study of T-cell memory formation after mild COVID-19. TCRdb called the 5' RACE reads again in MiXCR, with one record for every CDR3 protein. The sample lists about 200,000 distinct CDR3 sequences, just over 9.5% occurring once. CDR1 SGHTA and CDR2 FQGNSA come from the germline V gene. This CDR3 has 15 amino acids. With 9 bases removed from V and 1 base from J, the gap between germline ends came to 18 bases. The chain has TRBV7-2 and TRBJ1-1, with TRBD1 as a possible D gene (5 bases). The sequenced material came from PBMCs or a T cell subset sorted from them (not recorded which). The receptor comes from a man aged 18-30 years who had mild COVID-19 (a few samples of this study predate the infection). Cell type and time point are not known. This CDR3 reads CARSIRAVENTEAFF. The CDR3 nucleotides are TGTGCCAGGAGTATCAGGGCGGTCGAGAACACTGAAGCTTTCTTT.